Listed here are 19 T cell receptor beta chains from one sample, sequenced in a study of tissue T cells after allogeneic stem cell transplantation. The table came from immunoSEQ multiplex PCR; TCRdb's copy has only in-frame clones and leaves some out. The sample records some 47,000 clones, roughly 73% being singletons. What was sequenced was sorted cells pooled from one or two spleens. The receptors originated from a pool of C57BL/6 mice in good health.

A note on this clone: Genes here carry mouse names. The read finishes 1 residue shy of the CDR3 end, and the germline J gene is used to complete it. This sequence joins TRBV14 and TRBJ2-4; 11 bases agree with TRBD2. V lost 5 bases, J lost 6 bases, and 2 bases stayed unmatched. CDR1 and CDR2 from the germline V gene are SGHDT and FRDEAV. This CDR3 region has 13 residues. The CDR3 loop is CASSRDWGNTLYF. Incomplete CDR3 DNA: TGTGCCAGCAGCCGGGACTGGGGGAACACCTTGTAC.

Comments on this clone: The genes and germline here are from mouse. The read ends 1 residue before the CDR3 terminus; that terminus is restored from the germline J gene. The chain recombines TRBV2 with TRBJ1-1; no reliable D call. CDR1 and CDR2 from the germline V gene are LGHNA and YSYQKL. This CDR3 is built from 13 residues. Trimming removed 0 bases at V and 5 bases at J, with 7 bases between. Incomplete CDR3 DNA: TGTGCCAGCAGCCAAGAAGGGCAGACAGAAGTCTTC. Amino acids: CASSQEGQTEVF. The complete CDR3 reads CASSQEGQTEVFF.

This clone has only a few counts. Germline and genes here are mouse. Incomplete CDR3 DNA: TGTGGTGCTAGAGGGACAGGGACCGAAAGATTATTT. Its protein product is CGARGTGTERLF. The complete CDR3 sequence is CGARGTGTERLFF. The chain carries TRBV20 and TRBJ1-4; 9 bases are a match to TRBD1. The read ends 1 residue before the CDR3 terminus; that terminus is restored from the germline J gene. Germline CDR1 reads GFQATS; CDR2 reads STVNSAI. The CDR3 is made up of 13 amino acids. Trimming took 3 bases from V and 7 from J; bases not matched to a gene: 3.

Notes on this clone: Gene labels here are mouse ones. The read halts 1 residue ahead of the CDR3 end, with the missing end drawn from the germline J gene. The chain couples TRBV14 to TRBJ2-3; 7 nucleotides align to TRBD1. After removal of 2 bases from V and 3 bases from J, the junction contained 3 bases not matched to a gene. The length of the CDR3 is 14 residues. Germline CDR1 SGHDT, CDR2 FRDEAV. CDR3 region: CASSLTGRAETLYF. CDR3 bases read: TGTGCCAGCAGTTTGACAGGGAGAGCAGAAACGCTGTAT.

With regard to this clone: Mouse germline and gene names are used. The CDR3 is cut off 1 residue early in the read; its end comes from the germline J gene. The chain links TRBV15 to TRBJ2-2, with 7 bases identical to TRBD1. CDR3 length: 15 residues. Germline lookup yields CDR1 SGHND and CDR2 FRSKSL. V was pared by 3 bases and J by 2 bases, with 3 bases of the junction left unmatched. Incomplete CDR3 DNA: TGTGCCAGCAGTTTGCAGGGGGTTAACACCGGGCAGCTCTAC. It codes for CASSLQGVNTGQLY. The CDR3, in full, reads CASSLQGVNTGQLYF.

A note on this clone: The listed genes are named as in mouse. Read sequence stops 1 residue before the CDR3 end, and the germline J gene provides the missing end. V and J are TRBV16 and TRBJ2-7; D may be TRBD1 (6 bases). The germline V and J ends were trimmed by 3 bases and 7 bases, with 13 bases remaining between them. The germline V gene encodes CDR1 SGHSA and CDR2 FRNQAP. The CDR3 totals 13 residues. CDR3 bases read: TGTGCAAGCAGCTTCAACAGGGTGGGAGAACAGTAC. As protein: CASSFNRVGEQY. The complete CDR3 sequence is CASSFNRVGEQYF.

This clone was counted a few times. Genes here carry mouse names. The read gets to within 1 residue of the CDR3 end, and the germline J gene fills in the rest. V usage is TRBV20 and J usage is TRBJ2-7; D is unclear. The germline gives CDR1 GFQATS, CDR2 STVNSAI. There are 13 residues in the CDR3. The V gene lost 0 bases and the J gene lost 0 bases, with 6 bases spanning the gap. The sequenced CDR3 bases are TGTGGTGCTAGGGATGAGAGCTCCTATGAACAGTAC. This sequence encodes CGARDESSYEQY. The full CDR3 is CGARDESSYEQYF.

Comment on this clone: Germline and genes here are mouse. From the germline J gene comes the end of the CDR3, since the read stops 1 residue before it. V is TRBV31 and J is TRBJ2-5; 8 bases are a match to TRBD2. V shed 0 bases and J 0 bases; nucleotides not matched to a gene: 5. The V gene's germline CDR1 is GKSSPN and CDR2 SITVG. This CDR3 has 16 amino acids. The CDR3 here is CAWSLVTGVNQDTQYF. Incomplete CDR3 DNA: TGTGCCTGGAGTCTCGTGACTGGGGTTAACCAAGACACCCAGTAC.

Notes on this clone: The gene names here belong to mouse. The missing CDR3 end, 1 residue past where the read stops, is filled in from the germline J gene. The gene calls are TRBV13-2 and TRBJ2-5; D unclear. The V end was cut by 2 bases, the J end by 2 bases, with 9 bases between. CDR3 size: 14 residues. Germline loops: CDR1 NNHNN, CDR2 SYGAGS (reference sequence). The CDR3 protein is CASGERQSQDTQYF. The DNA read from the CDR3 is TGTGCCAGCGGTGAAAGGCAGTCCCAAGACACCCAGTAC.

Comment on this clone: Genes and germline are mouse. From the germline J gene comes the end of the CDR3, since the read stops 1 residue before it. The V and J genes are TRBV16 and TRBJ2-1, with D unclear. V lost 1 base, J lost 6 bases, and 4 bases lay in between. Germline values: CDR1 SGHSA, CDR2 FRNQAP. This CDR3 region has 12 residues. CDR3 DNA, as far as it was read: TGTGCAAGCAGCTTAGGGGGTGCTGAGCAGTTC. This encodes CASSLGGAEQF. The whole CDR3 sequence reads CASSLGGAEQFF.

As for this clone: Genes and germline come from the mouse. The sequenced fragment ends 1 residue before the CDR3 boundary, so the rest is inferred from the germline J gene. This chain uses TRBV4 with TRBJ2-4; 8 bases align to TRBD2. Trimming at V came to 5 bases and at J to 6 bases, leaving 7 bases not matched to a gene. Germline CDR1 reads LGHDT; CDR2 reads YNNKQL (reference sequence). The CDR3 extends over 14 amino acids. CDR3 DNA (partial): TGTGCCAGCAGCCTTCGACTGGGGTCGAACACCTTGTAC. Translating gives CASSLRLGSNTLY. The entire CDR3 sequence reads CASSLRLGSNTLYF.

As to this clone: Gene names and germline match the mouse. From the germline J gene comes the end of the CDR3, since the read stops 1 residue before it. This chain connects TRBV2 to TRBJ2-7; 9 positions match TRBD2. Germline loops: CDR1 LGHNA, CDR2 YSYQKL. The V segment lost 0 bases and the J segment 5 bases; nucleotides outside the gene matches: 5. The CDR3 extends over 15 amino acids. The CDR3 loop reads CASSQDLGGVHEQYF. The covered CDR3 bases are TGTGCCAGCAGCCAAGATCTGGGGGGGGTGCATGAACAGTAC.

This clone was seen a few times. The listed genes are named as in mouse. Partial CDR3 DNA: TGTGCCAGCAGTGATGGGGGTTCTGGAAATACGCTCTAT. This translates into CASSDGGSGNTLY. The CDR3 in its entirety is CASSDGGSGNTLYF. V is TRBV13-3 and J is TRBJ1-3; no firm D call. The read comes to an end 1 residue before the CDR3 does, leaving the germline J gene to fill in the end. Germline V lookup: CDR1 NNHDY, CDR2 SYVADS. This CDR3 region has 14 residues. V shed 0 bases and J shed 0 bases, with 4 bases lying between them.

This clone showed up just a few times. The germline and genes are mouse ones. The covered CDR3 bases are TGCACCTGCAGTGGAGACTGGAACCAAGACACCCAGTAC. It specifies CTCSGDWNQDTQY. The whole CDR3 sequence reads CTCSGDWNQDTQYF. This chain joins TRBV1 and TRBJ2-5; weak D call: TRBD2 (6 bases). From the germline J gene comes the end of the CDR3, since the read stops 1 residue before it. The CDR3 contains 14 residues. Germline CDR1 is NSQYPW and CDR2 is LRSPGD (reference sequence). The germline V and J ends were trimmed by 4 bases and 0 bases, with 8 bases remaining between them.

Concerning this clone: The gene symbols are mouse symbols. The read terminates 1 residue before the CDR3 end, so the remaining end is supplied by the germline J gene. The chain links TRBV12-1 to TRBJ2-7; 7 positions match TRBD1. Germline V gene sequence: CDR1 SGHSN, CDR2 HYEKVE. The CDR3 length is 12 residues. V was clipped by 4 bases and J by 4 bases; unmatched bases: 3. The CDR3 is CASSHRGYEQYF. The part of the CDR3 DNA that was read is TGTGCCAGCTCCCACAGGGGTTATGAACAGTAC.

Worth noting for this clone: Mouse gene names apply. Read coverage stops 1 residue before the CDR3 terminus; the germline J gene supplies the remainder. The J gene is TRBJ2-7, the V gene TRBV13-1, with TRBD2 matching 9 bases. The germline gives CDR1 NSHNY, CDR2 SYGAGN. After removal of 6 bases from V and 4 bases from J, the junction contained 8 bases not matched to a gene. The CDR3 totals 14 residues. The CDR3 DNA, read in part, is TGTGCCAGCATTGCCGGGACTGGGCCATATGAACAGTAC. This encodes CASIAGTGPYEQY. The whole CDR3 protein is CASIAGTGPYEQYF.

A word on this clone: Gene names follow the mouse nomenclature. The CDR3 end is not reached by the read, which stops 1 residue before it; the germline J gene fills it in. This chain connects TRBV16 to TRBJ1-5, with unresolved D. The V end lost 0 bases, the J end lost 0 bases, and 3 bases lay between the germline ends. The V gene's germline CDR1 is SGHSA and CDR2 FRNQAP. The CDR3 length is 14 residues. CDR3 DNA, as far as it was read: TGTGCAAGCAGCTTAGACACTAACAACCAGGCTCCGCTT. This gives the protein CASSLDTNNQAPL. The full CDR3 protein is CASSLDTNNQAPLF.

About this clone itself: Germline and genes: mouse. Read data end 1 residue before the CDR3 end; the end is taken from the germline J gene. The chain recombines TRBV16 with TRBJ1-4; 9 bases align to TRBD1. Germline assignment: CDR1 SGHSA and CDR2 FRNQAP. Trimming removed 5 bases from V and 6 bases from J; junction bases left unmatched: 4. The CDR3 sequence is 14 residues long. Partial CDR3 DNA: TGTGCAAGCAGCCGGGACAGGGAGGACGAAAGATTATTT. Protein sequence: CASSRDREDERLF. The whole CDR3 sequence reads CASSRDREDERLFF.

On this clone itself: Gene names and germline refer to mouse. The read ends 1 residue before the CDR3 terminus; that terminus is restored from the germline J gene. The chain links TRBV20 to TRBJ2-1; 8 nucleotides line up with TRBD1. In germline, CDR1 is GFQATS, CDR2 STVNSAI. V lost 6 bases, J lost 0 bases, and 1 base stayed unmatched. The CDR3 runs 13 residues. The CDR3 is CGADRDNYAEQFF. The CDR3 DNA, read in part, is TGTGGTGCGGACAGGGATAACTATGCTGAGCAGTTC.